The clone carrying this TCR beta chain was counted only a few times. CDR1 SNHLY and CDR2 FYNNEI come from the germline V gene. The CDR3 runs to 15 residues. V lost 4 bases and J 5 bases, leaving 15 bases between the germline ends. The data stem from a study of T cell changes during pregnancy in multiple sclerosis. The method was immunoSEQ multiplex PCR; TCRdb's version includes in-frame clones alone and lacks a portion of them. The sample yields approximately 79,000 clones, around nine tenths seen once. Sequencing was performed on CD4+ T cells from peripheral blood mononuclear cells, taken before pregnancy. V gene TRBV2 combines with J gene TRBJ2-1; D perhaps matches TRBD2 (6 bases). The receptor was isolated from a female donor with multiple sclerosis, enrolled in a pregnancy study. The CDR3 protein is CASSGGALWDNEQFF. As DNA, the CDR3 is TGTGCCAGCAGTGGCGGGGCCCTGTGGGACAATGAGCAGTTCTTC.